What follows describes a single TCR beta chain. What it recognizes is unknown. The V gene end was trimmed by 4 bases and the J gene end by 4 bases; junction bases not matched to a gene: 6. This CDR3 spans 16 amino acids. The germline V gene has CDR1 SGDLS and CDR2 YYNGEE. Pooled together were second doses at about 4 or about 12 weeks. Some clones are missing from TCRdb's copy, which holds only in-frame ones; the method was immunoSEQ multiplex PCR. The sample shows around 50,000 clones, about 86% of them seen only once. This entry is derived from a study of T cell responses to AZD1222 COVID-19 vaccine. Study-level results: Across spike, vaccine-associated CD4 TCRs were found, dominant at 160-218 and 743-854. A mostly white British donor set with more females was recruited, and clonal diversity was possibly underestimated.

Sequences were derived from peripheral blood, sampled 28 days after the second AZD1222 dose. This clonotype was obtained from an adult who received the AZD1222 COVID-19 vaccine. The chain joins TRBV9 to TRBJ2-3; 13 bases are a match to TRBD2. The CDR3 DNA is TGTGCCAGCAGCTTACGGACTAGCGGGAGATCAGATACGCAGTATTTT. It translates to CASSLRTSGRSDTQYF.